This paragraph covers one T cell receptor beta chain sequence. The sample is drawn from a study of blood T cell repertoires in COVID-19. The overall study: Sample material is recorded as cDNA or gDNA derived from T cells, B-cell-depleted T cells, or PBMCs.

The repertoire was sequenced with immunoSEQ multiplex PCR; TCRdb's copy has only in-frame clones and lacks some. The repertoire consists of around 340,000 clones, with more than 70% occurring once and the leading ten covering just over 1%. CDR1 and CDR2 (germline): SGHAT, FQNNGV. The length of the CDR3 is 16 residues. Trimming took 5 bases from V and 0 from J, leaving 15 bases between them. Sequencing input: PBMCs or T cells enriched from blood (not recorded which). The gene calls are TRBV11-2 and TRBJ2-3, with D perhaps TRBD2 (5 bases). This receptor was obtained from a young woman who had been exposed to COVID-19. CDR3 sequence reads: CASSTGLGSSTDTQYF. CDR3 nucleotides: TGTGCCAGCAGCACCGGACTTGGGTCCAGCACAGATACGCAGTATTTT.